This T cell receptor (beta chain) was observed in a study of cytomegalovirus exposure and HLA in healthy donors. Study-level background: The Caucasian-associated ancestry cluster held roughly 81% of some 420 genotyped donors. General study points: The authors enumerated over 150 TCR beta chains as linked to cytomegalovirus.

The CDR3 contains 12 residues. V shed 5 bases and J shed 3 bases, with 8 bases lying between them. CDR1 and CDR2 (germline): KGHSH, LQKENI. Comment on this clone: Its antigen is still unknown.

Use of 60 Vbeta and 13 Jbeta primers characterized the PCR. Repertoires were generated with immunoSEQ multiplex PCR, while TCRdb's copy carries only in-frame clones and drops some. This table holds some 130,000 clones, roughly three quarters found once. The genes are TRBV18 and TRBJ2-7, with D maybe TRBD1 (6 bases). Material for sequencing was PBMCs. This clonotype originated in a man aged 30 to 39 in good health and CMV-seronegative. In DNA form, the CDR3 reads TGTGCCAGCTCAGGGGGCCTCTACGAGCAGTACTTC. Residues: CASSGGLYEQYF.